This TCR beta chain was retrieved from a study of spatial heterogeneity in lung cancer. At the level of the study: The study sequenced follow-up PBMC samples when they were available, at a median of about two years after resection.

Notes on the study in general: Ubiquitous expanded tumor TCRs showed up in blood more at resection than follow-up.

V was shortened by 6 bases and J by 0 bases, with 15 bases between the two germline ends. The CDR3 loop spans 15 amino acids. The time point denotes: blood at routine non-recurrence follow-up after resection. Sequencing was performed on whole RNA extracted from tumor and nontumor lung tissue, or from frozen PBMC, and the material was left unsorted. This clonotype was seen a few times. Antigen: not known. Each molecule of TCR cDNA was tagged with one unique molecular identifier. From the 5' RACE reads, TCRdb called clonotypes with MiXCR, one entry per CDR3 protein. The table shows some 120,000 distinct CDR3 sequences, with more than 9% occurring only once.

The receptor was derived from a male donor with early-stage non-small cell lung cancer. The gene calls are TRBV12-3 or TRBV12-4 and TRBJ2-7; D is ambiguous. Here the sequenced sample was PBMCs, taken at follow-up. The CDR3 here is CASSKKREVSYEQYF. CDR3 nucleotides: TGTGCCAGCAGCAAAAAAAGGGAAGTCTCCTACGAGCAGTACTTC.